This T cell receptor beta chain was sequenced in a study of cytomegalovirus exposure and HLA in healthy donors. Study background: Unique TCR beta sequences numbering 120 million or so came from 150 million to 200 million T cells in an earlier analysis. Overall study results and limits: The study dropped some indistinguishable V segments, TRBV6-2 and TRBV6-3 among them. Across all donors, roughly uniform sequencing depth was an assumption of the presence/absence analyses. A later analysis found TCR association rates differed by HLA locus, highest for DRB1 and lowest for HLA-C.

Note on this clone: Antigen: not known.

Looked up from germline, CDR1 is LGHNA and CDR2 is YNFKEQ. The CDR3 length is 17 residues. Trimming took 0 bases from V and 2 from J, leaving 14 bases between them. PCR primers comprised 60 Vbeta and 13 Jbeta primers. Clones were read by immunoSEQ multiplex PCR, and TCRdb kept only the in-frame ones, dropping some. Counted here are some 170,000 clones, around 86% occurring once; the ten biggest clones make up more than 0.75%. The chain uses TRBV4-2 and TRBJ2-1; the D gene is possibly TRBD2 (6 bases). This TCR came from a girl aged 2-10 years in good health and CMV-seropositive. Sequenced: PBMCs. The CDR3 nucleotides read TGTGCCAGCAGCCAAGATGGCCCGGGAGTAGCCTACAATGAGCAGTTCTTC. Its translation is CASSQDGPGVAYNEQFF.